The T cell receptor beta chain under discussion was sequenced for a study of OX40 agonist ivuxolimab in advanced cancers. Across the whole study: Ivuxolimab, an agonistic anti-OX40 (CD134) antibody, was given to patients. Every patient in dose escalation had hepatocellular carcinoma, melanoma, renal cell or head and neck cancer.

The CDR3 is 14 residues long. The V segment lost 3 bases and the J segment 4 bases; nucleotides outside the gene matches: 5. The germline V gene has CDR1 SGHDT and CDR2 YYEEEE. The assay was immunoSEQ multiplex PCR, and TCRdb's table has in-frame clones only and misses some. This table has about 110,000 clones, 80% to 95% appearing once. Source: CD4+ or CD8+ T cells sorted from blood, taken in a trial of the OX40 agonist ivuxolimab. The gene calls are TRBV5-6 and TRBJ2-3; TRBD2 matches at 7 bases. This clonotype was sampled from an adult with an advanced solid tumor such as melanoma, head and neck, liver or kidney cancer. This CDR3 is CASSSSGVADTQYF. The CDR3 DNA sequence: TGTGCCAGCAGCTCGAGCGGGGTGGCAGATACGCAGTATTTT.